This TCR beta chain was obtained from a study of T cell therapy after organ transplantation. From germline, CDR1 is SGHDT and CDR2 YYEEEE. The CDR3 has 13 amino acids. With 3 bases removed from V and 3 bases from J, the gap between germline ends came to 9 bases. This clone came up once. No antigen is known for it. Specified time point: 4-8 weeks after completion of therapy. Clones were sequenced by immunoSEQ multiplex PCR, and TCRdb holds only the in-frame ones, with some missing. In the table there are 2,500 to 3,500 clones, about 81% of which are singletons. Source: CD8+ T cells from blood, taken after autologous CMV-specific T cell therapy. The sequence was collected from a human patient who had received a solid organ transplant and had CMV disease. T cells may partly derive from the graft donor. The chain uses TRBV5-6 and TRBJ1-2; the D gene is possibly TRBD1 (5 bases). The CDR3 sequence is CASSSGQDYGYTF. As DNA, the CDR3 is TGTGCCAGCAGCTCCGGACAAGACTATGGCTACACCTTC.